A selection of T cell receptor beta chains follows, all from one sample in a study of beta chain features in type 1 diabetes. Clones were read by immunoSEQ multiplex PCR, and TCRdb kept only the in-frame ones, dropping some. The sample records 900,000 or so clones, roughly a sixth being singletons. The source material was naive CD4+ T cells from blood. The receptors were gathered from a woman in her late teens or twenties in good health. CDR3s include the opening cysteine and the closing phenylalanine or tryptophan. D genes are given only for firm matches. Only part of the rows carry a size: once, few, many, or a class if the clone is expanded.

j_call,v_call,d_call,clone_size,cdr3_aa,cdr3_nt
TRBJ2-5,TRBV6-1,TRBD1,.,CASSGAGTGQETQYF,TGTGCCAGCAGTGGCGCAGGGACAGGCCAAGAGACCCAGTACTTC
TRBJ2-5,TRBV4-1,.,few,CASSQQTGQETQYF,TGCGCCAGCAGCCAGCAGACAGGTCAAGAGACCCAGTACTTC
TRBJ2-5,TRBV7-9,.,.,CASSPLRVSFETQYF,TGTGCCAGCAGCCCCCTCAGGGTGAGCTTCGAGACCCAGTACTTC
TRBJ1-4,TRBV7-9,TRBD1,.,CASRRQGRSNEKLFF,TGTGCCAGCAGGCGACAGGGTAGATCTAATGAAAAACTGTTTTTT
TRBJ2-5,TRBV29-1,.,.,CSVDGQGEETQYF,TGCAGCGTTGACGGTCAGGGCGAAGAGACCCAGTACTTC
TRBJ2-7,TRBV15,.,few,CATSREVNSYEQYF,TGTGCCACCAGCAGAGAAGTCAACAGCTACGAGCAGTACTTC
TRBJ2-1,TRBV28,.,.,CASNFAGREQFF,TGTGCCAGCAACTTTGCGGGCCGTGAGCAGTTCTTC
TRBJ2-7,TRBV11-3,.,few,CASSLDPPYEQYF,TGTGCCAGCAGCTTAGATCCCCCATACGAGCAGTACTTC
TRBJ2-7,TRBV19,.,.,CASSVWGTNEEQYF,TGTGCCAGTAGTGTTTGGGGGACAAACGAGGAGCAGTACTTC
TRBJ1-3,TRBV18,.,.,CASSLSPSGNTIYF,TGTGCCAGCTCACTGTCCCCCTCTGGAAACACCATATATTTT
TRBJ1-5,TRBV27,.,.,CASSRGPVGQPQHF,TGTGCCAGCAGTCGGGGGCCGGTGGGTCAGCCCCAGCATTTT
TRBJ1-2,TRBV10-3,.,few,CAISEAGDSAYNGYTF,TGTGCCATCAGTGAGGCCGGAGATTCTGCTTACAATGGCTACACCTTC
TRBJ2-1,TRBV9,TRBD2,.,CASSLVVGTSGSNEQFF,TGTGCCAGCAGCCTAGTCGTGGGGACTAGCGGGAGCAATGAGCAGTTCTTC
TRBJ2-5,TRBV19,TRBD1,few,CASSIRTGVYQETQYF,TGTGCCAGTAGTATCCGGACAGGGGTTTACCAAGAGACCCAGTACTTC
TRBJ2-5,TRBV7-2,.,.,CASSFIRETQYF,TGTGCCAGCAGCTTTATACGAGAGACCCAGTACTTC
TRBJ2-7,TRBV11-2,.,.,CASSLASYEQYF,TGTGCCAGCAGCCTCGCCTCCTACGAGCAGTACTTC
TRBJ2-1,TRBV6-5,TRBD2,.,CASSILAANEQFF,TGTGCCAGCAGTATCCTAGCGGCCAATGAGCAGTTCTTC
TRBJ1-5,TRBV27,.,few,CASSLSAGSNQPQHF,TGTGCCAGCAGTTTATCGGCGGGGAGCAATCAGCCCCAGCATTTT
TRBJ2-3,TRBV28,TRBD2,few,CASSLRLAGSSTDTQYF,TGTGCCAGCAGTCTAAGACTAGCGGGGTCTAGCACAGATACGCAGTATTTT
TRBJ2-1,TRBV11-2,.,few,CASSPGSSYNEQFF,TGTGCCAGCAGCCCGGGGAGCTCCTACAATGAGCAGTTCTTC
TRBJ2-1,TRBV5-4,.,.,CASSLSAGTYNEQFF,TGTGCCAGCAGCTTGTCGGCGGGAACCTACAATGAGCAGTTCTTC
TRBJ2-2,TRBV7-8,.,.,CASSLRGPNTGELFF,TGTGCCAGCAGCTTACGGGGGCCCAACACCGGGGAGCTGTTTTTT
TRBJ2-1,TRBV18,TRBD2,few,CASSPLAGSYNEQFF,TGTGCCAGCTCACCGCTAGCGGGATCCTACAATGAGCAGTTCTTC
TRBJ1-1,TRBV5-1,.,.,CASSLKPGTKNTEAFF,TGCGCCAGCAGCTTGAAGCCAGGAACTAAGAACACTGAAGCTTTCTTT
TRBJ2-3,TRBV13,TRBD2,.,CASSLTQTSGTDTQYF,TGTGCCAGCAGCTTAACGCAGACTAGCGGCACAGATACGCAGTATTTT
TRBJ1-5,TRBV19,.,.,CASSNAPGLQNQPQHF,TGTGCCAGTAGTAATGCTCCGGGACTCCAGAATCAGCCCCAGCATTTT
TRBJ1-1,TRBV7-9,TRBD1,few,CATASTGGADTEAFF,TGTGCCACCGCGTCTACAGGGGGCGCCGATACTGAAGCTTTCTTT
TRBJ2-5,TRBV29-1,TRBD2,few,CSVVLLAGVSETQYF,TGCAGCGTTGTGCTTCTAGCGGGAGTGTCGGAGACCCAGTACTTC
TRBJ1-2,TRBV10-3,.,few,CAIRAGTRTHYGYTF,TGTGCCATCAGGGCCGGGACAAGAACTCACTATGGCTACACCTTC
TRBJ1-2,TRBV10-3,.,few,CAISDQQGLDGYTF,TGTGCCATCAGTGACCAACAGGGTCTGGATGGCTACACCTTC
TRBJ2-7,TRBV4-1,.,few,CASSQERGGVRTYEQYF,TGCGCCAGCAGCCAAGAGAGGGGGGGAGTAAGGACCTACGAGCAGTACTTC
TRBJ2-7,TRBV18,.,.,CASSPSTGTYEQYF,TGTGCCAGCTCCCCAAGCACAGGGACCTACGAGCAGTACTTC
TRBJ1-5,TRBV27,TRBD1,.,CASSPDRAFNQPQHF,TGTGCCAGCAGCCCGGACAGGGCATTCAATCAGCCCCAGCATTTT
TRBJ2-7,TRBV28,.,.,CASSFKGSSYEQYF,TGTGCCAGCAGTTTTAAAGGGAGCTCCTACGAGCAGTACTTC
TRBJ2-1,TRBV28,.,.,CASSPGLRNEQFF,TGTGCCAGCAGTCCGGGACTTCGCAATGAGCAGTTCTTC
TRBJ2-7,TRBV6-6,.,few,CASSPRGIGYEQYF,TGTGCCAGCAGCCCCAGAGGAATCGGGTACGAGCAGTACTTC
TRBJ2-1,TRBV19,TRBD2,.,CASRATSGRAGEQFF,TGTGCCAGTAGGGCGACTAGCGGGAGGGCTGGTGAGCAGTTCTTC